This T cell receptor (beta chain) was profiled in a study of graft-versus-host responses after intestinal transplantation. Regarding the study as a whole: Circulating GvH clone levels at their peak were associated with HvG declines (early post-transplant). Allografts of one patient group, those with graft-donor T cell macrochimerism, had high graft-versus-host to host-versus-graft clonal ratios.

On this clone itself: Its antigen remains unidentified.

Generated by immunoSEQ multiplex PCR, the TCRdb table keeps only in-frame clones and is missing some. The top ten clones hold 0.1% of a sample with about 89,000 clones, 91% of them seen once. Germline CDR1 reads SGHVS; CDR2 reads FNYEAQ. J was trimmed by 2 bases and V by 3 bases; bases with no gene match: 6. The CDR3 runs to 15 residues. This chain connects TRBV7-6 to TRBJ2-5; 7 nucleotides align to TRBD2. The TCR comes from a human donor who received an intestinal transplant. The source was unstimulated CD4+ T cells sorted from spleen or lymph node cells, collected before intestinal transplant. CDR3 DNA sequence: TGTGCCAGCAGCTTGGGGGACTACCGTCAAGAGACCCAGTACTTC. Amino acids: CASSLGDYRQETQYF.